Described below is a single T cell receptor beta chain sequence and its context. The data originate from a study of blood T cell repertoires in COVID-19. Methods used by the authors: Cell counts per sample came from amplifying reference gene primers. Clones were read by immunoSEQ multiplex PCR, and TCRdb kept only the in-frame ones, dropping some. V and J calls and clone size are copied from that table; D and trimming were computed from the DNA. The sample records some 80,000 clones, over 75% being singletons. From germline, CDR1 is SGHTS and CDR2 YDEGEE. The CDR3 totals 15 residues. Losses at the gene ends were 4 bases for V and 4 bases for J; bases not matched to a gene: 6.

Sample: peripheral blood. The chain uses TRBV5-8 and TRBJ1-5; TRBD1 agrees at 9 bases. The source of this sequence is a human donor in a cohort sampled during active COVID-19. CDR3 amino acids: CASSPGTGRNQPQHF. CDR3 nucleotide sequence: TGTGCCAGCAGCCCCGGGACAGGGCGGAATCAGCCCCAGCATTTT.